These 10 T cell receptor beta chains share one sample of origin, sequenced in a study of blood T cell repertoires in COVID-19. This table comes from immunoSEQ multiplex PCR, and its TCRdb copy is limited to in-frame clones, with some not included. The repertoire holds 200,000 to 250,000 clones, with approximately 87% as singletons. Sequenced: PBMCs or T cells enriched from blood (not recorded which). These receptors were taken from a woman in her forties or fifties in a cohort exposed to, infected with or recovered from COVID-19 (not recorded which).

J is TRBJ2-7 and V is TRBV5-1, with TRBD2 identical over 7 bases. Looked up from germline, CDR1 is SGHRS and CDR2 is YFSETQ. The CDR3 spans 16 residues. J was trimmed by 4 bases and V by 1 base; bases with no gene match: 11. The CDR3 spells CASSLIREGWKYEQYF. CDR3 in DNA: TGCGCCAGCAGCTTGATAAGGGAGGGCTGGAAGTACGAGCAGTACTTC.

CDR3 nucleotides: TGCAGCGTTGAGAGGCAGGGAAGGGTCCAGTACTTC. It codes for CSVERQGRVQYF. The chain has TRBV29-1 and TRBJ2-5, with D possibly matching TRBD1 (5 bases). Trimming took 3 bases from V and 10 from J, leaving 15 bases between them. Per germline, CDR1 SQVTM and CDR2 ANQGSEA. The length of the CDR3 is 12 residues.

This chain connects TRBV2 to TRBJ1-5, with 7 bases that match TRBD1. This CDR3 spans 14 amino acids. Trimming cost V 1 base and J 11 bases; bases outside gene matches: 8. CDR1 and CDR2 from the germline V gene are SNHLY and FYNNEI. Here the CDR3 reads CASSEGDSPWAQHF. The DNA for the CDR3 is TGTGCCAGCAGTGAAGGGGACAGCCCCTGGGCCCAGCATTTT.

The chain employs TRBV5-1 and TRBJ1-2; D unresolved. The germline V gene encodes CDR1 SGHRS and CDR2 YFSETQ. The CDR3 has 16 amino acids. Trimming cost V 1 base and J 4 bases, with 17 bases left between them. The CDR3 spells CASSLWSGGPLYGYTF. The CDR3 region has the DNA TGCGCCAGCAGCTTGTGGTCTGGAGGACCCCTCTATGGCTACACCTTC.

V is TRBV7-2 and J is TRBJ1-6; a possible D gene is TRBD1 (5 bases). V was cut by 1 base and J by 6 bases, with 10 bases left in between. The CDR3 loop spans 15 amino acids. The germline CDR1 and CDR2 sequences are SGHTA and FQGNSA. CDR3: CASSLVGAPNSPLHF. The CDR3 bases are TGTGCCAGCAGCTTAGTTGGGGCACCTAATTCACCCCTCCACTTT. The full variable domain, with the rest looked up from reference TRBV7-2 and TRBJ1-6, is GAGVSQSPSNKVTEKGKDVELRCDPISGHTALYWYRQSLGQGLEFLIYFQGNSAPDKSGLPSDRFSAERTGGSVSTLTIQRTQQEDSAVYLCASSLVGAPNSPLHFGNGTRLTVT.

This chain links TRBV7-9 with TRBJ2-5; TRBD2 agrees at 15 bases. Germline V lookup: CDR1 SEHNR, CDR2 FQNEAQ (reference sequence). The V gene end was trimmed by 4 bases and the J gene end by 2 bases; junction bases not matched to a gene: 8. There are 18 residues in the CDR3. The CDR3 coding sequence is TGTGCCAGCAGCTGGGGACTAGCGGGGGGTCTGATTCAAGAGACCCAGTACTTC. This codes for CASSWGLAGGLIQETQYF.

This clone appeared a single time. This sequence joins TRBV4-1 and TRBJ2-7; 8 bases are a match to TRBD1. Trimming took 3 bases from V and 4 from J; bases not matched to a gene: 11. In germline, CDR1 is MGHRA, CDR2 YSYEKL. The CDR3 has 16 amino acids. The CDR3 loop reads CASSQPGRDRSYEQYF. The CDR3 DNA is TGCGCCAGCAGCCAGCCAGGCCGGGACAGGAGTTACGAGCAGTACTTC.

The chain combines TRBV7-2 with TRBJ1-4; D unclear. Germline V gene data show CDR1 as SGHTA and CDR2 as FQGNSA. V lost 4 bases to trimming and J lost 7 bases, with 19 bases between them. There are 16 residues in the CDR3. In DNA form, the CDR3 reads TGTGCCAGCAGCTCGAATATGCCCGCGGGCGGTGAAAAACTGTTTTTT. It encodes CASSSNMPAGGEKLFF.

This sequence joins TRBV12-5 and TRBJ1-1; D is undetermined. From germline, CDR1 is LGHNT and CDR2 FRNRAP. Trimming pared 4 bases from V and 6 bases from J, leaving 18 bases between. The CDR3 is 15 residues long. The CDR3 is CASGSEVTVGSEAFF. The DNA for the CDR3 is TGTGCTAGTGGTTCGGAGGTGACTGTAGGCTCTGAAGCTTTCTTT.

The rearrangement uses TRBV28 and TRBJ1-1, with a weak D call TRBD1 (5 bases). Germline values: CDR1 MDHEN, CDR2 SYDVKM. This CDR3 is 14 amino acids long. Trimming pared 6 bases from V and 7 bases from J, leaving 18 bases between. The CDR3, as DNA: TGTGCCAGCAGGTCGGGGGAGGTCTCTAATGAAGCTTTCTTT. Encoded protein: CASRSGEVSNEAFF.